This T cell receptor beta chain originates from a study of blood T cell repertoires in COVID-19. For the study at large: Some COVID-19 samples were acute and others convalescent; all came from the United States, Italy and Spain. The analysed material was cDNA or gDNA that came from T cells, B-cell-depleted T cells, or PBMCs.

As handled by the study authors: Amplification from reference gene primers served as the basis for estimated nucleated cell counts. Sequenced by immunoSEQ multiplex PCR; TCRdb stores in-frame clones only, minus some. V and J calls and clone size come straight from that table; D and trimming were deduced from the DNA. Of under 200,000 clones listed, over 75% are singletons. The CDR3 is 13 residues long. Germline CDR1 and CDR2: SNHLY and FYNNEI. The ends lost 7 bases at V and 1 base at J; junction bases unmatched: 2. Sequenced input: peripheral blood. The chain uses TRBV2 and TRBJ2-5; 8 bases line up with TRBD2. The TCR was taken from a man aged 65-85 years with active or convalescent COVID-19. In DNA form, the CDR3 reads TGTGCCAGCAATGGACTAGCCCAAGAGACCCAGTACTTC. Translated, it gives CASNGLAQETQYF.